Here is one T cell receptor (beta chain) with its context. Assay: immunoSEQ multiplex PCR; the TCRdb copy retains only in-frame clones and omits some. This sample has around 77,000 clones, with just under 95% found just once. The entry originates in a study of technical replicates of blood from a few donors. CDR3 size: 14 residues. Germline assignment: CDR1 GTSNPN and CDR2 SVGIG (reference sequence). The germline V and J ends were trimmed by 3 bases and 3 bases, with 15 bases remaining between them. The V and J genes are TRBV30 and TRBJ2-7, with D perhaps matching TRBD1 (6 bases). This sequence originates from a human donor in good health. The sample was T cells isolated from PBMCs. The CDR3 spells CAWRARDTYYEQYF. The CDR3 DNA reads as TGTGCCTGGAGGGCCCGGGACACTTACTACGAGCAGTACTTC.